The present TCR beta chain was sequenced within a study of blood T cell repertoires in COVID-19. Overall study context: Researchers got acute and convalescent COVID-19 samples from the United States, Italy and Spain.

Unmatched junction bases numbered 7, after V lost 1 base and J lost 7 bases. This CDR3 has 15 amino acids. Germline V gene sequence: CDR1 MDHEN, CDR2 SYDVKM. Enrolment of Seattle patients took place during active infection, and they were followed longitudinally. The table came from immunoSEQ multiplex PCR; TCRdb's copy has only in-frame clones and leaves some out. Of around 180,000 clones listed, approximately 85% are singletons. This TCR was sampled from a man older than 75 with COVID-19, enrolled during active disease. Sequencing input: peripheral blood. The chain recombines TRBV28 with TRBJ1-5, with 7 bases identical to TRBD1. CDR3 region: CASSLFYRGAQPQHF. CDR3 nucleotides: TGTGCCAGCAGTTTATTCTACAGGGGCGCACAGCCCCAGCATTTT.